The TCR beta chain under discussion was sequenced for a study of blood T cell repertoires in COVID-19. Study summary: T cells, B-cell-depleted T cells, or PBMCs provided the cDNA or gDNA that served as material.

Repertoires were generated with immunoSEQ multiplex PCR, while TCRdb's copy carries only in-frame clones and drops some. This table has fewer than 150,000 clones, around 78% appearing once. After removal of 5 bases from V and 3 bases from J, the junction contained 11 bases not matched to a gene. Germline CDR1 and CDR2: LGHNA and YNFKEQ. The CDR3 totals 17 residues. The sequenced sample consisted of peripheral blood. The clonotype comes from a human donor in a cohort sampled during active COVID-19. The rearrangement joins TRBV4-2 to TRBJ1-4, with 8 bases identical to TRBD1. The CDR3 bases are TGTGCCAGCAGCGGGACTCCCCAGGGGGCACCTAATGAAAAACTGTTTTTT. Protein sequence: CASSGTPQGAPNEKLFF.